This TCR beta chain appears in the sequencing data of a study of T cell repertoires in cytomegalovirus infection. TCRdb redid the calling of the reads with MiXCR, one entry per CDR3 protein. The table records about 920,000 distinct CDR3 sequences, 30% to 40% of them present only once. CDR1 and CDR2 (germline): MGHRA, YSYEKL. This CDR3 has 15 amino acids. V lost 2 bases and J lost 9; bases outside the gene matches: 6. In its sample, this clonotype was seen a few times. The antigen remains unidentified. The sequence was collected from a human donor in good health (CMV status not recorded). Some clones in this sample may be carry-over from other donors' samples. V gene TRBV4-1 combines with J gene TRBJ2-1; 11 nucleotides align to TRBD2. The material was cultured CD8+ T cells from PBMCs, obtained from culture after CMV antigen stimulation. CDR3 sequence: CASSQSSGGVIEQFF. CDR3 DNA sequence: TGCGCCAGCAGCCAAAGTAGCGGGGGGGTCATTGAGCAGTTCTTC.